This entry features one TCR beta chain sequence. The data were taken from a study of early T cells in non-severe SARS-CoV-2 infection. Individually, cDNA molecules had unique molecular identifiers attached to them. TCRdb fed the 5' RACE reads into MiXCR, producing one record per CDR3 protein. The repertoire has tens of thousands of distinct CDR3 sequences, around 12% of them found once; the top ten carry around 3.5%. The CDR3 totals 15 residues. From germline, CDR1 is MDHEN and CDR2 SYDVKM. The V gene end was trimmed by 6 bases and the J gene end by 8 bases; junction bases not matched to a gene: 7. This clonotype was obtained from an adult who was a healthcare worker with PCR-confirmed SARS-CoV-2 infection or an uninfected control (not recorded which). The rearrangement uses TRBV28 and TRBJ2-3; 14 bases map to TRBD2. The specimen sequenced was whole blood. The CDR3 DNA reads TGTGCCAGCAGCCGGGGACTAGCGGGAGTGCGTACGCAGTATTTT. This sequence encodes CASSRGLAGVRTQYF.